A single sample gave rise to the 24 T cell receptor beta chains below, sequenced in a study of sequential checkpoint blockade in melanoma. As for treatment: randomized to nivolumab then ipilimumab (arm A) or the reverse (arm B). Measured with immunoSEQ multiplex PCR; TCRdb has only the in-frame clones, and not every one. Among 1,400 to 1,500 clones listed, 21% were seen once. The sequenced sample was tumor tissue (inferred from file names), obtained from a patient given nivolumab and ipilimumab in sequence. The receptors were sampled from a human donor with melanoma.

The rearrangement uses TRBV29-1 and TRBJ2-7, with 7 bases aligning to TRBD1. The length of the CDR3 is 13 residues. Germline trimming cut 6 bases from V and 4 bases from J; bases unmatched to any gene: 9. From germline, CDR1 is SQVTM and CDR2 ANQGSEA. CDR3 protein: CSVQRQGTYEQYF. As DNA, the CDR3 is TGCAGCGTACAAAGACAGGGTACTTACGAGCAGTACTTC.

The chain joins TRBV18 to TRBJ2-7; D is ambiguous. V dropped 1 base and J dropped 5 bases, with 6 bases sitting between them. Germline V gives CDR1 KGHSH, CDR2 LQKENI. The CDR3 runs 12 residues. The DNA of the CDR3 is TGTGCCAGCTCACCACTCAGGAACGAGCAGTACTTC. Translation gives CASSPLRNEQYF.

This clone is medium-sized in the sample. The chain is built from TRBV11-3 and TRBJ2-5; D is ambiguous. Germline V lookup: CDR1 SGHNT, CDR2 YENEEA. The ends were cut back, 8 bases at V and 0 bases at J, with 16 bases in the middle. CDR3 length: 15 amino acids. CDR3 sequence (DNA): TGTGCCAGCGGCGCGACATACTCGTACCAAGAGACCCAGTACTTC. It translates to CASGATYSYQETQYF.

This clone was seen only a few times. Mismatch with germline at one junction end may stem from a read error. The rearrangement links TRBV6-8 to TRBJ2-3; 9 positions agree with TRBD1. This CDR3 is built from 16 residues. CDR1 and CDR2 (germline): MNHGY, SAAAGT. For the CDR3, the DNA is TGTGCCAGCAGTGACTCCCGGGACAGGGTACGAGATACGCAGTATTTT. Translated, it gives CASSDSRDRVRDTQYF.

This clone rates as medium-sized. The chain links TRBV11-3 to TRBJ2-7; D is unclear. The length of the CDR3 is 15 residues. V lost 5 bases, J lost 1 base, and 15 bases lay in between. The V gene's germline CDR1 is SGHNT and CDR2 YENEEA. The CDR3 sequence: CASSPPFLSSYEQYF. The CDR3, as DNA: TGTGCCAGCAGCCCGCCCTTCCTTTCGTCCTACGAGCAGTACTTC.

CDR3 amino acids: CASSIRDGVTYGYTF. The CDR3 region has the DNA TGTGCCAGTAGTATCCGGGACGGCGTCACCTATGGCTACACCTTC. The genes are TRBV19 and TRBJ1-2; the D gene is possibly TRBD1 (5 bases). This CDR3 has 15 amino acids. V was clipped by 3 bases and J by 4 bases, with 15 bases between them. From germline, CDR1 is LNHDA and CDR2 SQIVND (reference sequence).

This clone was detected only a few times. This sequence joins TRBV11-3 and TRBJ1-5; D unresolved. Deletions cut 3 bases from V and 0 bases from J, with 18 bases between. The V gene's germline CDR1 is SGHNT and CDR2 YENEEA. The CDR3 is 18 residues long. In DNA, the CDR3 is TGTGCCAGCAGCTTGAATGGGCCGACGCAACTTAGCAATCAGCCCCAGCATTTT. This gives the protein CASSLNGPTQLSNQPQHF.

The rearrangement joins TRBV14 to TRBJ1-1, with TRBD1 matching over 10 bases. Per germline, CDR1 SGHDN and CDR2 FVKESK. V was pared by 4 bases and J by 3 bases, with 8 bases of the junction left unmatched. The CDR3 is 16 residues long. The CDR3 coding sequence is TGTGCCAGCAGCCCCCGTAGACAGGGGGCGGACACTGAAGCTTTCTTT. Encoded protein: CASSPRRQGADTEAFF.

This clone is termed medium-sized. The chain has TRBV11-3 and TRBJ1-1, with D hard to call. CDR3 length: 19 amino acids. Germline V CDR1 and CDR2: SGHNT, YENEEA. V gave up 3 bases and J gave up 1 base, with 24 bases separating them. CDR3 protein: CASSLNLQRVGPGNTEAFF. DNA of the CDR3: TGTGCCAGCAGCTTGAACCTACAACGGGTCGGACCGGGGAACACTGAAGCTTTCTTT.

The chain couples TRBV11-3 to TRBJ1-2; unclear D gene. Per germline, CDR1 SGHNT and CDR2 YENEEA. V was cut by 6 bases and J by 5 bases, with 19 bases left in between. There are 15 residues in the CDR3. The CDR3 reads CASSYDRADSYGYTF. In DNA form, the CDR3 reads TGTGCCAGCAGTTACGACCGGGCAGATAGTTATGGCTACACCTTC.

By share, this clone ranks as medium-sized. The V call is TRBV11-3, the J call TRBJ2-7; possibly TRBD2 for D (6 bases). In germline, CDR1 is SGHNT, CDR2 YENEEA. V was trimmed by 2 bases and J by 3 bases, leaving 14 bases between them. The CDR3 length is 15 residues. The CDR3 protein is CASSLSRGVIYEQYF. The CDR3 DNA sequence: TGTGCCAGCAGCTTAAGCCGCGGGGTAATCTACGAGCAGTACTTC. Filled out from reference TRBV11-3 and TRBJ2-7, the complete variable domain reads EAGVVQSPRYKIIEKKQPVAFWCNPISGHNTLYWYLQNLGQGPELLIRYENEEAVDDSQLPKDRFSAERLKGVDSTLKIQPAELGDSAVYLCASSLSRGVIYEQYFGPGTRLTVT.

The V and J genes are TRBV29-1 and TRBJ2-1, with D unclear. The V end lost 6 bases, the J end lost 0 bases, and 12 bases lay between the germline ends. The CDR3 contains 14 residues. The germline V gene has CDR1 SQVTM and CDR2 ANQGSEA. This CDR3 is CSVVLQSSYNEQFF. CDR3 nucleotides: TGCAGCGTCGTACTACAGAGCTCCTACAATGAGCAGTTCTTC.

By share, this clone ranks as medium-sized. The chain recombines TRBV11-3 with TRBJ2-1; possibly TRBD2 for D (6 bases). The CDR3 contains 16 residues. V was pared by 1 base and J by 4 bases, with 14 bases between. Germline lookup yields CDR1 SGHNT and CDR2 YENEEA. The CDR3 bases are TGTGCCAGCAGCTTAGTTGCGGGGCCCCAGTACAATGAGCAGTTCTTC. This encodes CASSLVAGPQYNEQFF.

This clone was observed a few times. The V and J genes are TRBV6-8 and TRBJ2-7; 11 nucleotides agree with TRBD2. Per germline, CDR1 MNHGY and CDR2 SAAAGT. The CDR3 runs to 17 residues. Trimming removed 4 bases from V and 2 bases from J; junction bases left unmatched: 10. The CDR3 nucleotides are TGTGCCAGCAGTTCCCGGCTAGCGGGAGGTGGGGCCTACGAGCAGTACTTC. Encoded protein: CASSSRLAGGGAYEQYF.

This clone ranks as medium-sized. The V call is TRBV11-3, the J call TRBJ2-1, with TRBD1 matching over 10 bases. The CDR3 length is 15 residues. V shed 6 bases and J 2 bases; nucleotides not matched to a gene: 4. The germline gives CDR1 SGHNT, CDR2 YENEEA. The CDR3 sequence: CASSPTGGTYNEQFF. In DNA, the CDR3 is TGTGCCAGCAGTCCGACAGGGGGCACCTACAATGAGCAGTTCTTC. Filled out from reference TRBV11-3 and TRBJ2-1, the complete variable domain reads EAGVVQSPRYKIIEKKQPVAFWCNPISGHNTLYWYLQNLGQGPELLIRYENEEAVDDSQLPKDRFSAERLKGVDSTLKIQPAELGDSAVYLCASSPTGGTYNEQFFGPGTRLTVL.

Sample share makes this clone medium-sized (0.01 to 0.1%). The chain joins TRBV11-3 to TRBJ1-1, with D possibly being TRBD1 (5 bases). CDR3 length: 15 residues. The V end lost 3 bases, the J end lost 0 bases, and 11 bases lay between the germline ends. CDR1 is SGHNT, CDR2 YENEEA, per germline. The CDR3 loop is CASSFGQNMNTEAFF. DNA for the CDR3: TGTGCCAGCAGCTTTGGACAAAACATGAACACTGAAGCTTTCTTT.

This clone rates as medium-sized. The chain has TRBV11-3 and TRBJ1-2; D not resolved. There are 15 residues in the CDR3. V gave up 0 bases and J gave up 6 bases, with 14 bases separating them. The germline V gene has CDR1 SGHNT and CDR2 YENEEA. CDR3: CASSLDGGRFHGYTF. The CDR3, as DNA: TGTGCCAGCAGCTTAGACGGAGGCAGATTTCATGGCTACACCTTC.

This clone has just a few counts. V is TRBV6-8 and J is TRBJ2-1; TRBD2 matches 10 bases. This CDR3 spans 17 amino acids. Unmatched junction bases numbered 19, after V lost 5 bases and J lost 12 bases. CDR1 and CDR2 (germline): MNHGY, SAAAGT. The CDR3 here is CASSEGGLAEESKSQFF. CDR3 DNA: TGTGCCAGCAGTGAGGGCGGACTAGCGGAGGAAAGTAAGTCGCAGTTCTTC.

Within the sample, this clone is medium-sized. V is TRBV11-3 and J is TRBJ2-7; TRBD2 matches 7 bases. The V and J ends lost 5 bases and 6 bases, in that order; junction bases with no gene match: 19. Germline V gene lookup returns CDR1 SGHNT and CDR2 YENEEA. There are 17 residues in the CDR3. In DNA form, the CDR3 reads TGTGCCAGCAGCCAAGGGATGAGAGGACTAGGAGCTTCCGAGCAGTACTTC. This codes for CASSQGMRGLGASEQYF.

This clone is termed medium-sized. This chain uses TRBV11-3 with TRBJ2-7; TRBD2 matches 10 bases. Trimming took 5 bases from V and 4 from J; bases not matched to a gene: 11. CDR1 SGHNT and CDR2 YENEEA come from the germline V gene. This CDR3 region has 16 residues. DNA of the CDR3: TGTGCCAGCAGCGAATGGTGGGCTAGCGGGAGTTACGAGCAGTACTTC. Its protein is CASSEWWASGSYEQYF.

The chain carries TRBV19 and TRBJ2-5, with D possibly being TRBD2 (6 bases). Trimming took off 8 bases at V and 2 bases at J, with 12 bases between the two ends. The CDR3 sequence is 13 residues long. Germline V gene lookup returns CDR1 LNHDA and CDR2 SQIVND (reference sequence). CDR3 nucleotides: TGTGCCAGTGGGCCGGGACTTCAAGAGACCCAGTACTTC. Translated: CASGPGLQETQYF.

This rearrangement joins TRBV5-1 to TRBJ2-3; 7 bases fit TRBD2. CDR1 SGHRS and CDR2 YFSETQ come from the germline V gene. With 5 bases clipped from V and 3 bases from J, the junction kept 9 bases outside the gene matches. CDR3 length: 15 amino acids. CDR3: CASRLLTSSTDTQYF. The CDR3 DNA sequence: TGCGCCAGCAGACTGTTGACTAGCTCTACAGATACGCAGTATTTT.

CDR3 DNA: TGTGCCAGCTCACCGGGAGTGAACACTGAAGCTTTCTTT. It translates to CASSPGVNTEAFF. The chain uses TRBV18 and TRBJ1-1; D uncertain. The CDR3 runs to 13 residues. Germline CDR1 is KGHSH and CDR2 is LQKENI. Trimming removed 3 bases at V and 0 bases at J, with 5 bases between.

This clone has just a few counts. The genes are TRBV9 and TRBJ1-1, with TRBD1 as a possible D gene (6 bases). The CDR3 totals 12 residues. V was clipped by 6 bases and J by 4 bases, with 10 bases between them. CDR1 is SGDLS and CDR2 is YYNGEE in the germline V gene. CDR3 in DNA: TGTGCCAGCAAGGGGGAAGGCACTGAAGCTTTCTTT. Translating gives CASKGEGTEAFF. The full variable domain, with the rest looked up from reference TRBV9 and TRBJ1-1, is DSGVTQTPKHLITATGQRVTLRCSPRSGDLSVYWYQQSLDQGLQFLIQYYNGEERAKGNILERFSAQQFPDLHSELNLSSLELGDSALYFCASKGEGTEAFFGQGTRLTVV.